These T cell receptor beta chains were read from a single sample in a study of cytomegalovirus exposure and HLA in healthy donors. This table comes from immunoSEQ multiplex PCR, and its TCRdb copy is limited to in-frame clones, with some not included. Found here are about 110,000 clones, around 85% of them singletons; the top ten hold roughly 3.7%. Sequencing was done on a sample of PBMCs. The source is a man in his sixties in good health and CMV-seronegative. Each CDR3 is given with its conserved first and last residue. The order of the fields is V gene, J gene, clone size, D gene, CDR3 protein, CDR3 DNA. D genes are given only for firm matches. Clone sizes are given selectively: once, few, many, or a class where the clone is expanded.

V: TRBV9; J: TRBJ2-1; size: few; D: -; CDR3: CASSAGSSNEQFF; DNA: TGTGCCAGCAGCGCCGGGTCTTCGAATGAGCAGTTCTTC
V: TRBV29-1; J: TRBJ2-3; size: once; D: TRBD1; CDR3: CSVGTGVGTDTQYF; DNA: TGCAGCGTCGGCACAGGGGTAGGCACAGATACGCAGTATTTT
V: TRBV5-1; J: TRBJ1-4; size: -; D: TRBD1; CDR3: CASSSDRGLEKLFF; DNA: TGCGCCAGCAGCTCGGACAGGGGGCTCGAAAAACTGTTTTTT
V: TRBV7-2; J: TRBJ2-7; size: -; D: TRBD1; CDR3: CASSLQDRGTGEQYF; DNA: TGTGCCAGCAGCCTTCAGGACAGGGGAACGGGCGAGCAGTACTTC
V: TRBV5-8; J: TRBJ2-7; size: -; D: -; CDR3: CASTRFEQYF; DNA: TGTGCCAGCACCAGGTTCGAGCAGTACTTC
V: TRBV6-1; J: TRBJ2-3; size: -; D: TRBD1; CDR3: CASSGQGQDTQYF; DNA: TGTGCCAGCAGCGGACAGGGGCAAGATACGCAGTATTTT
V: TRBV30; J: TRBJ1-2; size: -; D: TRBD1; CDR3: CAWFRGQGALGGYTF; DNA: TGTGCCTGGTTTAGGGGACAGGGCGCGCTCGGCGGCTACACCTTC
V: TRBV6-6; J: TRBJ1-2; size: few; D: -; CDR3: CASEGQANYGYTF; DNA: TGTGCCAGCGAGGGACAAGCTAACTATGGCTACACCTTC
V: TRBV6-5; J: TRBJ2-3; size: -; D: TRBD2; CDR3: CASSYKGLAADTQYF; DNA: TGTGCCAGCAGTTACAAGGGACTAGCGGCAGATACGCAGTATTTT
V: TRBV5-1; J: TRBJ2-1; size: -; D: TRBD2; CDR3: CASSLLTSGGAGPQFF; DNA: TGCGCCAGCAGCTTGTTAACTAGCGGGGGGGCCGGTCCGCAGTTCTTC
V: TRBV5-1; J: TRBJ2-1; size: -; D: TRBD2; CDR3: CASSYFSLSGVSYNEQFF; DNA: TGCGCCAGCAGCTATTTTTCTCTTAGCGGGGTCTCCTACAATGAGCAGTTCTTC
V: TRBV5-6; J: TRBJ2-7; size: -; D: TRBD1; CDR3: CASSFRSQPGGEQYF; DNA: TGTGCCAGCAGCTTTCGGAGCCAACCAGGGGGCGAGCAGTACTTC
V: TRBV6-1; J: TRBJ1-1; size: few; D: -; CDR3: CASSGGQAEAFF; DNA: TGTGCCAGCAGTGGGGGACAAGCTGAAGCTTTCTTT
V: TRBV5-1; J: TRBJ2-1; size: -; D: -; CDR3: CASSSWGESNEQFF; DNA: TGCGCCAGCAGCTCGTGGGGGGAATCCAATGAGCAGTTCTTC
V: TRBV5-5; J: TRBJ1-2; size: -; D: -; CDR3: CASSLHRDTYGYTF; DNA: TGTGCCAGCAGCTTGCACAGGGACACCTATGGCTACACCTTC
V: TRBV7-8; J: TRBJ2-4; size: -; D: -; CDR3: CASSEFQGKNIQYF; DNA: TGTGCCAGCAGCGAATTTCAGGGGAAAAACATTCAGTACTTC
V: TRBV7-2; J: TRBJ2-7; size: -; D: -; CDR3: CASSLVSAVSYEQYF; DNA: TGTGCCAGCAGCTTAGTGTCAGCGGTATCCTACGAGCAGTACTTC
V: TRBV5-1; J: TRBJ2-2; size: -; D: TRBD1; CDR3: CASSLDRGHGELFF; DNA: TGCGCCAGCAGCCTGGACAGGGGGCACGGGGAGCTGTTTTTT
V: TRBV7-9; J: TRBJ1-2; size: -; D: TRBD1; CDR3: CASSQGAANYGYTF; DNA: TGTGCCAGCAGCCAGGGGGCCGCTAACTATGGCTACACCTTC
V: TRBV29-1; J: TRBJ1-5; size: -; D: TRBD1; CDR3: CSVRWSGGDSNQPQHF; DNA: TGCAGCGTTCGGTGGTCAGGGGGTGATAGCAATCAGCCCCAGCATTTT
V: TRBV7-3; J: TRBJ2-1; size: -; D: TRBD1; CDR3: CASSRRQGVGNEQFF; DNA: TGTGCCAGCAGCCGCCGACAGGGGGTTGGCAATGAGCAGTTCTTC
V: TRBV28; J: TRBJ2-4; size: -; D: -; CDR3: CASRSPGQNIQYF; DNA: TGTGCCAGCAGGTCCCCAGGGCAAAACATTCAGTACTTC
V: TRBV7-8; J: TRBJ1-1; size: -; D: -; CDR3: CASSLTVNTEAFF; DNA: TGTGCCAGCAGCCTTACAGTGAACACTGAAGCTTTCTTT
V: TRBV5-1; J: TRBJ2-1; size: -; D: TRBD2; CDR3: CASSPLAGGPGEQFF; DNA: TGCGCCAGCAGCCCACTAGCGGGGGGGCCCGGTGAGCAGTTCTTC
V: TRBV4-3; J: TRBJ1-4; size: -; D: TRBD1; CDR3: CASSLTGGGEKLFF; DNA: TGCGCCAGCAGCCTAACAGGGGGTGGTGAAAAACTGTTTTTT
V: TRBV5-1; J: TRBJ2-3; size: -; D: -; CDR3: CASSLGGGGTDTQYF; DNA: TGCGCCAGCAGCTTGGGGGGGGGCGGCACAGATACGCAGTATTTT
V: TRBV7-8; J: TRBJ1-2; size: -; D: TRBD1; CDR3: CASSSTGVGGYTF; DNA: TGTGCCAGCAGCTCAACAGGGGTGGGAGGCTACACCTTC
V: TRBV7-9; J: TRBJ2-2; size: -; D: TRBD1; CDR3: CASKLRDREANTGELFF; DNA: TGTGCCAGCAAACTCCGGGACAGGGAAGCCAACACCGGGGAGCTGTTTTTT
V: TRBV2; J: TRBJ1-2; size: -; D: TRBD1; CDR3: CASSATGGAGYTF; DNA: TGTGCCAGCAGTGCGACAGGGGGAGCTGGCTACACCTTC
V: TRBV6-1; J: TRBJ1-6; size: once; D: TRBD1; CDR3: CASSEGQRNSPLHF; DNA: TGTGCCAGCAGTGAGGGACAGAGAAATTCACCCCTCCACTTT
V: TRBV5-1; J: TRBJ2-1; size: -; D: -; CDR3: CASSLTSFVYNEQFF; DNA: TGCGCCAGCAGCTTGACTAGCTTTGTCTACAATGAGCAGTTCTTC
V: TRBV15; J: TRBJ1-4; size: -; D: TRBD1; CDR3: CATSRGTDTGGREKLFF; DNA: TGTGCCACCAGCAGAGGCACCGATACAGGGGGGAGGGAAAAACTGTTTTTT
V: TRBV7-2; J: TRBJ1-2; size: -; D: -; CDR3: CASSFGVNYGYTF; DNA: TGTGCCAGCAGCTTCGGAGTGAACTATGGCTACACCTTC
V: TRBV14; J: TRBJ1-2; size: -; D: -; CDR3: CASSQGGRYTIYGYTF; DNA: TGTGCCAGCAGCCAAGGTGGGAGGTACACTATCTATGGCTACACCTTC
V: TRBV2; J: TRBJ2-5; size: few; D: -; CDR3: CASSEAASWQETQYF; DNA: TGTGCCAGCAGTGAGGCAGCGTCCTGGCAAGAGACCCAGTACTTC
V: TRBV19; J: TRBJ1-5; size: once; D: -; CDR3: CASSEIRGGDQPQHF; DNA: TGTGCCAGTAGCGAAATCCGGGGGGGAGATCAGCCCCAGCATTTT
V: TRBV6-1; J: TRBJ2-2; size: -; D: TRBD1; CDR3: CASSGQGAGSPGELFF; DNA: TGTGCCAGCAGTGGTCAGGGGGCTGGGTCGCCCGGGGAGCTGTTTTTT
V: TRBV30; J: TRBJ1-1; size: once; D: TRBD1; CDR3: CAWSVQQGGTEAFF; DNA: TGTGCCTGGAGTGTACAGCAGGGGGGCACTGAAGCTTTCTTT
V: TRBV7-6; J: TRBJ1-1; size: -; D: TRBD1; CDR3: CASSYTGAGSPNTEAFF; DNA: TGTGCCAGCAGCTATACAGGGGCAGGATCTCCGAACACTGAAGCTTTCTTT
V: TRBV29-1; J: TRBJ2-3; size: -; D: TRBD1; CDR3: CSVEGQGEGTQYF; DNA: TGCAGCGTTGAGGGACAGGGGGAGGGTACGCAGTATTTT
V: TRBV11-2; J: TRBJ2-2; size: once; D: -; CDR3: CASSARFGGTGELFF; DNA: TGTGCCAGCAGCGCCCGCTTTGGAGGCACCGGGGAGCTGTTTTTT
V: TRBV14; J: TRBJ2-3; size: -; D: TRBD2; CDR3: CASSRRDYTDTQYF; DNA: TGTGCCAGCAGCCGCCGGGACTACACAGATACGCAGTATTTT
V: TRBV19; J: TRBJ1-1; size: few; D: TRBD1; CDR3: CASSPPGQGVVGTEAFF; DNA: TGTGCCAGTAGCCCGCCGGGACAGGGTGTAGTAGGCACTGAAGCTTTCTTT
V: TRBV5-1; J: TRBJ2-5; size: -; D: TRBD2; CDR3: CASSEGTSGGEQYF; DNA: TGCGCCAGCAGCGAAGGGACTAGCGGGGGGGAGCAGTACTTC
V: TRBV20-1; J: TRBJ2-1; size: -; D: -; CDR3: CSVYYNEQFF; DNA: TGCAGTGTTTACTACAATGAGCAGTTCTTC